A selection of T cell receptor beta chains follows, all from one sample in a study of OX40 agonist ivuxolimab in advanced cancers. Profiled with immunoSEQ multiplex PCR; TCRdb holds only in-frame clones, not every one. The sample includes 85,000 to 130,000 clones, around nine tenths of them seen just once. The sample here was CD4+ or CD8+ T cells sorted from blood, taken in a trial of the OX40 agonist ivuxolimab. All receptors come from an adult with an advanced solid tumor such as melanoma, head and neck, liver or kidney cancer. Both conserved end residues are part of each CDR3. D genes are given only for firm matches. For some rows the clone size is stated as once, few or many, or as a class when expanded; others skip it.

v_gene: TRBV18
d_gene: TRBD1
j_gene: TRBJ2-1
abundance: -
CDR3nt: TGTGCCAGCTCACCACTAGGGGGCGTCTACAATGAGCAGTTCTTC
CDR3aa: CASSPLGGVYNEQFF

v_gene: TRBV4-2
d_gene: TRBD2
j_gene: TRBJ2-7
abundance: -
CDR3nt: TGTGCCAGCAGCCAAGATGTTAGCGGGAGATTCGAGCAGTACTTC
CDR3aa: CASSQDVSGRFEQYF

v_gene: TRBV5-8
d_gene: -
j_gene: TRBJ1-5
abundance: -
CDR3nt: TGTGCCAGCAGCTCCCCACGGCTGAATCAGCCCCAGCATTTT
CDR3aa: CASSSPRLNQPQHF

v_gene: TRBV4-3
d_gene: -
j_gene: TRBJ1-1
abundance: -
CDR3nt: TGCGCCAGCAGCCAAGTCGGGCCGAACACTGAAGCTTTCTTT
CDR3aa: CASSQVGPNTEAFF

v_gene: TRBV19
d_gene: TRBD1
j_gene: TRBJ1-2
abundance: -
CDR3nt: TGTGCCAGTAGTGCGACAGGGGTAGGTCATGGCTACACCTTC
CDR3aa: CASSATGVGHGYTF

v_gene: TRBV6-5
d_gene: -
j_gene: TRBJ2-3
abundance: -
CDR3nt: TGTGCCAGCAGTTACTCCACAACCCCCTACTATACGCAGTATTTT
CDR3aa: CASSYSTTPYYTQYF

v_gene: TRBV27
d_gene: TRBD2
j_gene: TRBJ2-3
abundance: -
CDR3nt: TGTGCCAGCAGTCTGAGGGGGACTAGCGGGATCGGGGGAACAGATACGCAGTATTTT
CDR3aa: CASSLRGTSGIGGTDTQYF

v_gene: TRBV30
d_gene: -
j_gene: TRBJ2-7
abundance: -
CDR3nt: TGTGCCTCCCGGCGGGGAAACTACGAGCAGTACTTC
CDR3aa: CASRRGNYEQYF

v_gene: TRBV25-1
d_gene: TRBD2
j_gene: TRBJ2-3
abundance: -
CDR3nt: TGTGCCAGCAGGGGAGCGGGAGGGATCACAGATACGCAGTATTTT
CDR3aa: CASRGAGGITDTQYF

v_gene: TRBV5-4
d_gene: -
j_gene: TRBJ2-3
abundance: -
CDR3nt: TGTGCCAGCAGCATCCCGGGACTTGCCACAGATACGCAGTATTTT
CDR3aa: CASSIPGLATDTQYF

v_gene: TRBV19
d_gene: -
j_gene: TRBJ1-1
abundance: -
CDR3nt: TGTGCCAGTACCTTAGGACTGAACACTGAAGCTTTCTTT
CDR3aa: CASTLGLNTEAFF

v_gene: TRBV10-3
d_gene: -
j_gene: TRBJ1-2
abundance: -
CDR3nt: TGTGCCATCAGTGATCGGGGGGACTATGGCTACACCTTC
CDR3aa: CAISDRGDYGYTF

v_gene: TRBV10-3
d_gene: TRBD2
j_gene: TRBJ2-1
abundance: -
CDR3nt: TGTGCCATCAGTCCTGGTAGGGCTAGCGGGTTCAATGAGCAGTTCTTC
CDR3aa: CAISPGRASGFNEQFF

v_gene: TRBV27
d_gene: TRBD1
j_gene: TRBJ2-5
abundance: -
CDR3nt: TGTGCCAGCAGTCCCATCCGGGACAGGGGGAGAGAGACCCAGTACTTC
CDR3aa: CASSPIRDRGRETQYF

v_gene: TRBV5-6
d_gene: TRBD1
j_gene: TRBJ2-1
abundance: -
CDR3nt: TGTGCCAGCAGCCGCGCAGGGGGCGCCTACAATGAGCAGTTCTTC
CDR3aa: CASSRAGGAYNEQFF

v_gene: TRBV7-8
d_gene: -
j_gene: TRBJ2-7
abundance: -
CDR3nt: TGTGCCAGCAGCCCCCCCTATCCGTATTCCTACGAGCAGTACTTC
CDR3aa: CASSPPYPYSYEQYF

v_gene: TRBV21-1
d_gene: -
j_gene: TRBJ2-1
abundance: -
CDR3nt: TGTGCCAGGACGTACAGGGGGCGCGATGAGCAGTTCTTC
CDR3aa: CARTYRGRDEQFF

v_gene: TRBV28
d_gene: -
j_gene: TRBJ2-3
abundance: -
CDR3nt: TGTGCCAGCAGGTTCACAGATACGCAGTATTTT
CDR3aa: CASRFTDTQYF

v_gene: TRBV6-1
d_gene: -
j_gene: TRBJ2-3
abundance: -
CDR3nt: TGTGCCCTCGGGGGATCCGCGACAGATACGCAGTATTTT
CDR3aa: CALGGSATDTQYF

v_gene: TRBV6-4
d_gene: -
j_gene: TRBJ2-7
abundance: -
CDR3nt: TGTGCCAGCAGTCACCCCCGGAGGTCCTCCTACGAGCAGTACTTC
CDR3aa: CASSHPRRSSYEQYF

v_gene: TRBV19
d_gene: TRBD2
j_gene: TRBJ2-7
abundance: -
CDR3nt: TGTGCCAGTAGTATCCAGGGTAGGGCTAGCGGCCATTCCTACGAGCAGTACTTC
CDR3aa: CASSIQGRASGHSYEQYF

v_gene: TRBV27
d_gene: -
j_gene: TRBJ1-1
abundance: many
CDR3nt: TGTGCCAGCAGCCTGACGGTTAACACTGAAGCTTTCTTT
CDR3aa: CASSLTVNTEAFF

v_gene: TRBV7-9
d_gene: TRBD2
j_gene: TRBJ2-1
abundance: -
CDR3nt: TGTGCCAGCAGCCGGGAGGGGACCCACAATGAGCAGTTCTTC
CDR3aa: CASSREGTHNEQFF

v_gene: TRBV7-2
d_gene: -
j_gene: TRBJ2-2
abundance: -
CDR3nt: TGTGCCAGCAGCTTAAAGGCGATGTTTCAGAACACCGGGGAGCTGTTTTTT
CDR3aa: CASSLKAMFQNTGELFF

v_gene: TRBV5-1
d_gene: TRBD1
j_gene: TRBJ1-6
abundance: -
CDR3nt: TGCGCCAGCAGTCAAGCGGGACAGACCAATTCACCCCTCCACTTT
CDR3aa: CASSQAGQTNSPLHF

v_gene: TRBV9
d_gene: -
j_gene: TRBJ2-7
abundance: -
CDR3nt: TGTGCCAGCAGCGTTTTGGGGAGCTCCTACGAGCAGTACTTC
CDR3aa: CASSVLGSSYEQYF

v_gene: TRBV5-4
d_gene: TRBD2
j_gene: TRBJ2-7
abundance: -
CDR3nt: TGTGCCAGCAGCTTGGAGGGCGGGAGGTCCTACGAGCAGTACTTC
CDR3aa: CASSLEGGRSYEQYF

v_gene: TRBV5-1
d_gene: -
j_gene: TRBJ2-7
abundance: -
CDR3nt: TGCGCCAGCAGCTTGGGGGGCGATTCCTACGAGCAGTACTTC
CDR3aa: CASSLGGDSYEQYF

v_gene: TRBV28
d_gene: -
j_gene: TRBJ2-7
abundance: -
CDR3nt: TGTGCCACCGACAAGATTCACGAGCAGTACTTC
CDR3aa: CATDKIHEQYF

v_gene: TRBV7-6
d_gene: -
j_gene: TRBJ2-7
abundance: -
CDR3nt: TGTGCCAGCAGCCGGGTTTCGGGCAGGGGAACCTACGAGCAGTACTTC
CDR3aa: CASSRVSGRGTYEQYF

v_gene: TRBV2
d_gene: TRBD1
j_gene: TRBJ2-2
abundance: -
CDR3nt: TGTGCCAGCAGCCTTGACAGGGTACACACCGGGGAGCTGTTTTTT
CDR3aa: CASSLDRVHTGELFF

v_gene: TRBV6-1
d_gene: -
j_gene: TRBJ2-5
abundance: -
CDR3nt: TGTGCCAGCAGCCCAGGACTGAACCAAGAGACCCAGTACTTC
CDR3aa: CASSPGLNQETQYF

v_gene: TRBV4-3
d_gene: TRBD2
j_gene: TRBJ2-3
abundance: -
CDR3nt: TGCGCCAGCAGCCAAGGGACGGGAAAGGGACTAGCGTTCACAGATACGCAGTATTTT
CDR3aa: CASSQGTGKGLAFTDTQYF

v_gene: TRBV5-6
d_gene: -
j_gene: TRBJ1-4
abundance: -
CDR3nt: TGTGCCAGCAGCTTGGACCGGGCAGGGAATGAAAAACTGTTTTTT
CDR3aa: CASSLDRAGNEKLFF

v_gene: TRBV6-4
d_gene: -
j_gene: TRBJ1-3
abundance: -
CDR3nt: TGTGCCAGCAGTGACTCCAGGGTTTACACCATATATTTT
CDR3aa: CASSDSRVYTIYF

v_gene: TRBV27
d_gene: TRBD1
j_gene: TRBJ1-6
abundance: -
CDR3nt: TGTGCCAGCCGCGGGACAGGGGTTAATTCACCCCTCCACTTT
CDR3aa: CASRGTGVNSPLHF

v_gene: TRBV27
d_gene: -
j_gene: TRBJ2-3
abundance: once
CDR3nt: TGTGCCAGCAGGCCCCAGGGGGGGAAACCAGATACGCAGTATTTT
CDR3aa: CASRPQGGKPDTQYF

v_gene: TRBV5-8
d_gene: -
j_gene: TRBJ1-2
abundance: -
CDR3nt: TGTGCCAGCAGGAGAAGAGGGGCAACCTTTGACTATGGCTACACCTTC
CDR3aa: CASRRRGATFDYGYTF

v_gene: TRBV28
d_gene: -
j_gene: TRBJ1-5
abundance: -
CDR3nt: TGTGCCAGCAGTTTTTCTTACGGAAGCAATCAGCCCCAGCATTTT
CDR3aa: CASSFSYGSNQPQHF

v_gene: TRBV4-2
d_gene: -
j_gene: TRBJ2-1
abundance: -
CDR3nt: TGTGCCAGCAGCCAAGAGAGGTTACCTGGTTACAATGAGCAGTTCTTC
CDR3aa: CASSQERLPGYNEQFF

v_gene: TRBV28
d_gene: TRBD1
j_gene: TRBJ2-7
abundance: -
CDR3nt: TGTGCCAGCAGTCCCCGGGACAGGGCTACCTACGAGCAGTACTTC
CDR3aa: CASSPRDRATYEQYF

v_gene: TRBV5-8
d_gene: -
j_gene: TRBJ2-3
abundance: -
CDR3nt: TGTGCCAGCAGCTCCGGACAGTTACACAGCACAGATACGCAGTATTTT
CDR3aa: CASSSGQLHSTDTQYF